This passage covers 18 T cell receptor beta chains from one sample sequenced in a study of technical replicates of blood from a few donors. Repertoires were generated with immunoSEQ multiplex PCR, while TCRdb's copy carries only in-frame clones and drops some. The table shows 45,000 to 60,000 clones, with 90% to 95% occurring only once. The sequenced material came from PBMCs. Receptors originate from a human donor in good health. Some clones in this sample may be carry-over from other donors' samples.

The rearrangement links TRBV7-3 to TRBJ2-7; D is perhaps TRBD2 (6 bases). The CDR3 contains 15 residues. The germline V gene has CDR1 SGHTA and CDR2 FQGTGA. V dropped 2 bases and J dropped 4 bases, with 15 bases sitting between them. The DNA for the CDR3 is TGTGCCAGCAGCTTAGCGGCGGGGAGACAATACGAGCAGTACTTC. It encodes CASSLAAGRQYEQYF.

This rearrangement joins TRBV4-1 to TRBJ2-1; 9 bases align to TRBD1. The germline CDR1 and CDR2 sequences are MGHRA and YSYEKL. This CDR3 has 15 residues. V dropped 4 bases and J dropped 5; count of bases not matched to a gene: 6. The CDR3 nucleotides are TGCGCCAGCAGCCCGGGGACAGGGCCTAACAATGAGCAGTTCTTC. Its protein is CASSPGTGPNNEQFF.

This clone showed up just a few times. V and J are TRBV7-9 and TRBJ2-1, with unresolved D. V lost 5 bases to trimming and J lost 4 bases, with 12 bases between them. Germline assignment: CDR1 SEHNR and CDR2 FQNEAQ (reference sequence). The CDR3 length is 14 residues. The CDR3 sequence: CASSPPITYNEQFF. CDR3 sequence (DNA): TGTGCCAGCAGCCCTCCTATCACGTACAATGAGCAGTTCTTC. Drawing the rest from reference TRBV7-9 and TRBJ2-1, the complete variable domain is DTGVSQNPRHKITKRGQNVTFRCDPISEHNRLYWYRQTLGQGPEFLTYFQNEAQLEKSRLLSDRFSAERPKGSFSTLEIQRTEQGDSAMYLCASSPPITYNEQFFGPGTRLTVL.

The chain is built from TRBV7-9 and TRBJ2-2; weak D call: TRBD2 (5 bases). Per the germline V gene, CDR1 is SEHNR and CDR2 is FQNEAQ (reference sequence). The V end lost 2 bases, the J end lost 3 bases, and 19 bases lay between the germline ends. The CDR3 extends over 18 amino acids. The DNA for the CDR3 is TGTGCCAGCAGCTTACCCCTCTTCCGGGGAAACCACACCGGGGAGCTGTTTTTT. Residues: CASSLPLFRGNHTGELFF.

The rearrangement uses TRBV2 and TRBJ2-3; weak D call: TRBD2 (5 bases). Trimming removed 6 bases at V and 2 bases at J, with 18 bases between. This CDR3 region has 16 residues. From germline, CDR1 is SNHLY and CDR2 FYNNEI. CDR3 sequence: CASSRARRGYTDTQYF. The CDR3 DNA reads TGTGCCAGCAGCCGCGCCCGTCGAGGGTACACAGATACGCAGTATTTT.

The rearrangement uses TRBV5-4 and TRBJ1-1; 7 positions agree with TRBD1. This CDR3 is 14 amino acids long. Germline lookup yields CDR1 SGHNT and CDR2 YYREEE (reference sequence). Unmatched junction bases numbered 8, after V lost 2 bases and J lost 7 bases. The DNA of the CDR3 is TGTGCCAGCAGCTTCAAAGGGGGCCGAGGTGAAGCTTTCTTT. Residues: CASSFKGGRGEAFF.

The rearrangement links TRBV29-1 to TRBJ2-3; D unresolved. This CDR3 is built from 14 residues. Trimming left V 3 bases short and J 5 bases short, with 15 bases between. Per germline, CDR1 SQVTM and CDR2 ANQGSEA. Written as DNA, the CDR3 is TGCAGCGTTGACTCGACTGCCGAGGTAGATACGCAGTATTTT. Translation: CSVDSTAEVDTQYF.

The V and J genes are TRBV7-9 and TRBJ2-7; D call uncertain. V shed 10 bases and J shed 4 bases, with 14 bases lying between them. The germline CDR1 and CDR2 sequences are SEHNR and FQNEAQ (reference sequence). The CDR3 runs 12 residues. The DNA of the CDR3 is TGTGCCACCAGAGGTGAGGAATACGAGCAGTACTTC. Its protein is CATRGEEYEQYF.

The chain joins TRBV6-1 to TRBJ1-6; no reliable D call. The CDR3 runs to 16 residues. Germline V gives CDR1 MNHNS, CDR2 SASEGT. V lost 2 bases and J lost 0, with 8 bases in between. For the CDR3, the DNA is TGTGCCAGCAGTGAACACGCGAGCTCCTATAATTCACCCCTCCACTTT. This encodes CASSEHASSYNSPLHF.

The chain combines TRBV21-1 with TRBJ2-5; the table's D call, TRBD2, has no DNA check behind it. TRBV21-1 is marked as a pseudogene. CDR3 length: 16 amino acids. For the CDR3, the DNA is TGTGCCAGCAGCACTCGACTAGCGGAGCCTCAAGAGACCCAGTACTTC. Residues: CASSTRLAEPQETQYF.

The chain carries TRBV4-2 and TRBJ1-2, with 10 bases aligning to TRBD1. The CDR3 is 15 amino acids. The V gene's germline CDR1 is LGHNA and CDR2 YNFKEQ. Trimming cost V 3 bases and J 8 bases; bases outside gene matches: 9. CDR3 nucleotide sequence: TGTGCCAGCAGCCAGCCGGGACAGGGGAATGACGGCTACACCTTC. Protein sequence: CASSQPGQGNDGYTF.

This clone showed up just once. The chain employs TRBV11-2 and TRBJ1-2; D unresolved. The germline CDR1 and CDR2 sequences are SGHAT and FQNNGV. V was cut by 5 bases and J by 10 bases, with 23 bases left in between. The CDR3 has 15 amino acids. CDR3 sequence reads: CASSPMVGPPGVYTF. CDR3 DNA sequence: TGTGCCAGCAGCCCCATGGTTGGGCCCCCTGGTGTCTACACCTTC.

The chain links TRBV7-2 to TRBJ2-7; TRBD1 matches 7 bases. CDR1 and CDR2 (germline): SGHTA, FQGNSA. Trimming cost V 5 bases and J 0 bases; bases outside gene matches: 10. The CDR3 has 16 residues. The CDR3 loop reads CASSQSTGAYSYEQYF. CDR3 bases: TGTGCCAGCAGCCAAAGTACAGGGGCCTACTCCTACGAGCAGTACTTC.

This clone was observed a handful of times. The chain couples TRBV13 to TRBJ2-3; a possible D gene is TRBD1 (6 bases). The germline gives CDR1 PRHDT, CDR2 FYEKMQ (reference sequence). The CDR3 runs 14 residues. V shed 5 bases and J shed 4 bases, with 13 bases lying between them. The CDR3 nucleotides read TGTGCCAGCAGCACACTTTCAGGGGCAGATACGCAGTATTTT. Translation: CASSTLSGADTQYF.

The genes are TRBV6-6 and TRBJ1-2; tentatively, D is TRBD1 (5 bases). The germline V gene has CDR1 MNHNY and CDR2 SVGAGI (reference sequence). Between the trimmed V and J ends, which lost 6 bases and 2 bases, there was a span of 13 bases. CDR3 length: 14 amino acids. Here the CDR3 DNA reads TGTGCCAGCAGCCGAACAGGAAGCAACTATGGCTACACCTTC. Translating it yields CASSRTGSNYGYTF.

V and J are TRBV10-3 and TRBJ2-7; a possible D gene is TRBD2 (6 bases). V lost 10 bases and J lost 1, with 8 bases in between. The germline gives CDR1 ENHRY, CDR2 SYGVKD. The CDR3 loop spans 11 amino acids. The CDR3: CASGASYEQYF. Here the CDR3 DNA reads TGTGCCAGCGGGGCGTCCTACGAGCAGTACTTC.

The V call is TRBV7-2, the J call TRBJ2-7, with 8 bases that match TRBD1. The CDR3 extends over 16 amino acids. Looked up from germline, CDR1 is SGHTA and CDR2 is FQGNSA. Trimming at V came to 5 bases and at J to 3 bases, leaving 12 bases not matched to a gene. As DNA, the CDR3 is TGTGCCAGCAGCCAGACAGAGAGTACAGGGGGCTACGAGCAGTACTTC. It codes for CASSQTESTGGYEQYF.

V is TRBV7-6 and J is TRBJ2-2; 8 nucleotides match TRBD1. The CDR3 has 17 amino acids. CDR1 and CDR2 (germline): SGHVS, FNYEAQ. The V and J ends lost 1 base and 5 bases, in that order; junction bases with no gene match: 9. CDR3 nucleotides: TGTGCCAGCAGCTTAGTAGAGACAGGGGCCACAACCGGGGAGCTGTTTTTT. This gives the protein CASSLVETGATTGELFF.